Presented here are 14 T cell receptor beta chains from one specimen sequenced in a study of shared clonotypes between healthy human individuals. Sequencing was performed with immunoSEQ multiplex PCR; in TCRdb, only in-frame clones are kept and a portion is missing. The sample records 2 million to 2.5 million clones, about nine tenths being singletons. The specimen sequenced was naive CD4+ T cells from PBMCs. The subset here: CD45RA+ positively selected. Receptors originate from a man in his late teens or twenties in good health. Some clones in this sample may be carry-over from other donors' samples.

The chain uses TRBV2 and TRBJ2-3; no reliable D call. The germline V gene has CDR1 SNHLY and CDR2 FYNNEI. The CDR3 is 13 residues long. V was pared by 2 bases and J by 2 bases, with 5 bases between. CDR3: CASSEQNTDTQYF. The CDR3 DNA is TGTGCCAGCAGTGAACAGAACACAGATACGCAGTATTTT.

The chain uses TRBV7-2 and TRBJ2-2, with TRBD1 matching over 9 bases. This CDR3 is built from 16 residues. J gave up 5 bases and V 1 base, and 5 bases lay outside the gene matches. Germline V gene lookup returns CDR1 SGHTA and CDR2 FQGNSA. CDR3 sequence (DNA): TGTGCCAGCAGCTTAGGGGGGACAGGGCGGACCGGGGAGCTGTTTTTT. It codes for CASSLGGTGRTGELFF.

V is TRBV5-1 and J is TRBJ2-1, with D unclear. The germline V gene has CDR1 SGHRS and CDR2 YFSETQ. The CDR3 consists of 15 residues. Trimming removed 3 bases from V and 0 bases from J, with 10 bases in between. The CDR3 DNA is TGCGCCAGCAGCTCGGACCTAAGCTCCTACAATGAGCAGTTCTTC. Protein sequence: CASSSDLSSYNEQFF.

The V and J genes are TRBV18 and TRBJ2-5, with D maybe TRBD2 (6 bases). Trimming pared 2 bases from V and 4 bases from J, leaving 23 bases between. The CDR3 is 18 amino acids. The germline V gene encodes CDR1 KGHSH and CDR2 LQKENI. CDR3: CASSPAGLGGPDAETQYF. CDR3 nucleotide sequence: TGTGCCAGCTCACCAGCGGGATTAGGCGGCCCCGATGCAGAGACCCAGTACTTC. Variable domain in full (rest from reference TRBV18 and TRBJ2-5): NAGVMQNPRHLVRRRGQEARLRCSPMKGHSHVYWYRQLPEEGLKFMVYLQKENIIDESGMPKERFSAEFPKEGPSILRIQQVVRGDSAAYFCASSPAGLGGPDAETQYFGPGTRLLVL.

This chain connects TRBV11-2 to TRBJ2-7; possibly TRBD2 for D (6 bases). Germline-derived CDR1 and CDR2 are SGHAT and FQNNGV. The CDR3 length is 17 residues. The V end was cut by 1 base, the J end by 5 bases, with 21 bases between. The CDR3 spells CASSLVALSSGGNEQYF. Written as DNA, the CDR3 is TGTGCCAGCAGCTTAGTGGCCCTAAGTAGCGGCGGGAACGAGCAGTACTTC.

The J gene is TRBJ2-5, the V gene TRBV11-2, with TRBD2 matching 12 bases. Trimming removed 5 bases from V and 3 bases from J; junction bases left unmatched: 7. The CDR3 extends over 16 amino acids. From germline, CDR1 is SGHAT and CDR2 FQNNGV. The CDR3 DNA sequence: TGTGCCAGCAGCCCCGGACTAGCGGGGCGGGAAGAGACCCAGTACTTC. Translating gives CASSPGLAGREETQYF. Drawing the rest from reference TRBV11-2 and TRBJ2-5, the complete variable domain is EAGVAQSPRYKIIEKRQSVAFWCNPISGHATLYWYQQILGQGPKLLIQFQNNGVVDDSQLPKDRFSAERLKGVDSTLKIQPAKLEDSAVYLCASSPGLAGREETQYFGPGTRLLVL.

For the CDR3, the DNA is TGTGCCAGCAGTCTGATAGGACAGGGCATACAGCCCCAGCATTTT. This codes for CASSLIGQGIQPQHF. The chain couples TRBV2 to TRBJ1-5, with 8 positions matching TRBD1. With 5 bases clipped from V and 7 bases from J, the junction kept 10 bases outside the gene matches. The CDR3 is 15 residues long. CDR1 and CDR2 (germline): SNHLY, FYNNEI.

In regard to this clone: The sample carries other DNA sequences with the same CDR3. The chain combines TRBV28 with TRBJ2-1; the D is unclear. The V gene lost 3 bases and the J gene lost 7 bases, with 7 bases spanning the gap. The CDR3 covers 12 residues. The V gene's germline CDR1 is MDHEN and CDR2 SYDVKM. The CDR3 nucleotides read TGTGCCAGCAGTTTCAGGTGGAATGAGCAGTTCTTC. It translates to CASSFRWNEQFF.

The chain recombines TRBV7-3 with TRBJ2-5; 8 nucleotides match TRBD2. J was trimmed by 5 bases and V by 4 bases; bases with no gene match: 12. The CDR3 has 16 residues. Germline CDR1 reads SGHTA; CDR2 reads FQGTGA. CDR3 sequence (DNA): TGTGCCAGCAGCTCGGACCCAGGACTAGCCGGGGAGACCCAGTACTTC. Its translation: CASSSDPGLAGETQYF.

The V gene is TRBV27, the J gene TRBJ2-7, with D perhaps TRBD2 (6 bases). CDR1 and CDR2 from the germline V gene are MNHEY and SMNVEV (reference sequence). CDR3 size: 14 residues. The V end was cut by 6 bases, the J end by 0 bases, with 12 bases between. In DNA form, the CDR3 reads TGTGCCAGCAGGACCCCGGGAGCCTCCTACGAGCAGTACTTC. Translated, it gives CASRTPGASYEQYF.

To note about this clone: Different DNA sequences within this sample yield the same CDR3. The chain links TRBV7-3 to TRBJ1-1, with D unclear. V gave up 0 bases and J gave up 3 bases, with 5 bases separating them. From germline, CDR1 is SGHTA and CDR2 FQGTGA. The CDR3 totals 13 residues. The CDR3 DNA reads TGTGCCAGCAGCTTAACAAAGGACACTGAAGCTTTCTTT. Translated, it gives CASSLTKDTEAFF.

This clone was observed once. The genes are TRBV28 and TRBJ2-7; 7 positions match TRBD1. V lost 6 bases and J lost 0; bases outside the gene matches: 11. The CDR3 is made up of 16 amino acids. Germline assignment: CDR1 MDHEN and CDR2 SYDVKM. The CDR3 region is CASSNGQDRSSYEQYF. Here the CDR3 DNA reads TGTGCCAGCAGCAATGGTCAGGACAGGAGCTCCTACGAGCAGTACTTC. Full variable domain (rest looked up from reference TRBV28 and TRBJ2-7): DVKVTQSSRYLVKRTGEKVFLECVQDMDHENMFWYRQDPGLGLRLIYFSYDVKMKEKGDIPEGYSVSREKKERFSLILESASTNQTSMYLCASSNGQDRSSYEQYFGPGTRLTVT.

V and J are TRBV12-5 and TRBJ2-1, with 8 bases that match TRBD1. The CDR3 length is 15 residues. Looked up from germline, CDR1 is LGHNT and CDR2 is FRNRAP. J lost 5 bases, V lost 3 bases, and 6 bases had no gene match. The DNA for the CDR3 is TGTGCTAGTGGTTTAGGAGACAGGGGTCACAATGAGCAGTTCTTC. Its protein is CASGLGDRGHNEQFF.

The chain is built from TRBV5-1 and TRBJ1-4; the D is unclear. The CDR3 covers 14 residues. The germline gives CDR1 SGHRS, CDR2 YFSETQ. Trimming stripped 3 bases from V and 7 bases from J, with 13 bases between. CDR3 region: CASSSGPGSEKLFF. The CDR3 region has the DNA TGCGCCAGCAGCTCTGGCCCGGGGAGTGAAAAACTGTTTTTT.